The sequence of this T cell receptor (beta chain) was determined in a study of blood T cells in healthy people across ages. A J-beta primer mix and a sample-barcoded 5' primer were used in a second PCR of about 6 to 12 cycles. Any given sample supplied a minimum of 3 million CDR3-containing paired-end reads. TCRdb reanalysed the 5' RACE reads using MiXCR and keeps one entry per CDR3 protein. The data hold over 600,000 distinct CDR3 sequences, with roughly 41% observed a single time. The V end was cut by 0 bases, the J end by 7 bases, with 14 bases between. Germline loops: CDR1 SGDLS, CDR2 YYNGEE. The CDR3 spans 15 residues. Regarding this clonotype: As the CDR3 is not closed by the conserved phenylalanine or tryptophan, this likely results from a read error.

The receptor was isolated from an elderly man in good health. The chain has TRBV9 and TRBJ2-1, with D unclear. The material sequenced was blood. In DNA, the CDR3 is TGTGCCAGCAGCGTAGAAGCTAAAACCAGTAATGAGCAGTTCTTA. Its translation is CASSVEAKTSNEQFL.